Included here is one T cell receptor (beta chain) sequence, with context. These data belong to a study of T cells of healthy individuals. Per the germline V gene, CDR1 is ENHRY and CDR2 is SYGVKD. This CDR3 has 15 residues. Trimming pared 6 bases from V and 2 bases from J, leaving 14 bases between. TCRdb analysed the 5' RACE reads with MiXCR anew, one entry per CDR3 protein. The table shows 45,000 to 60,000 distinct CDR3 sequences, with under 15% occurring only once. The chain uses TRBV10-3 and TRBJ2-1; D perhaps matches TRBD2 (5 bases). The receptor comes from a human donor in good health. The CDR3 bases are TGTGCCATCAGCGATGACCCGGGGACCTACAATGAGCAGTTCTTC. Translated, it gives CAISDDPGTYNEQFF.